This TCR beta chain derives from a study of blood T cell repertoires in COVID-19. At the level of the study: T cells, B-cell-depleted T cells, or PBMCs supplied cDNA or gDNA.

As handled by the study authors: Scientists estimated how many nucleated cells there were by amplifying reference gene primers. Only in-frame clones appear in the TCRdb table, and some are missing; sequencing was by immunoSEQ multiplex PCR. V and J calls plus clone size are reproduced from that table; the DNA served to infer D and trimming. This sample has hundreds of thousands of clones, with over 75% found just once. Germline CDR1 and CDR2: SGHNT and YENEEA. Deletions cut 0 bases from V and 4 bases from J, with 11 bases between. This CDR3 is built from 15 residues. Patients in Seattle were enrolled during active infection, then followed longitudinally.

This receptor was obtained from an older woman with COVID-19, enrolled during active disease. The sample was peripheral blood. The rearrangement joins TRBV11-3 to TRBJ2-3; tentative D call: TRBD1 (6 bases). CDR3 DNA sequence: TGTGCCAGCAGCTTAGAGGGGGCAGCAGCAGATACGCAGTATTTT. Its protein product is CASSLEGAAADTQYF. The full variable domain, its missing parts supplied by reference TRBV11-3 and TRBJ2-3, is EAGVVQSPRYKIIEKKQPVAFWCNPISGHNTLYWYLQNLGQGPELLIRYENEEAVDDSQLPKDRFSAERLKGVDSTLKIQPAELGDSAVYLCASSLEGAAADTQYFGPGTRLTVL.